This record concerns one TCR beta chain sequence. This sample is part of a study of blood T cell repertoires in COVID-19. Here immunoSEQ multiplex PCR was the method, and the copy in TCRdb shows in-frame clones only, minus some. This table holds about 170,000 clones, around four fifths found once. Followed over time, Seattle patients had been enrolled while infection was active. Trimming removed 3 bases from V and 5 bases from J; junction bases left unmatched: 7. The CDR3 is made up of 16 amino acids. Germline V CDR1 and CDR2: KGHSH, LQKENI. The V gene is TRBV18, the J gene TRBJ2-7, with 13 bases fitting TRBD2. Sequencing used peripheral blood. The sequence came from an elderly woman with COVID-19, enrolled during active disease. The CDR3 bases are TGTGCCAGCTCACCGCCCGGGACTAGCGGGACCCACGAGCAGTACTTC. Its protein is CASSPPGTSGTHEQYF.